In its sample, the clone carrying this T cell receptor beta chain was seen once. The antigen is unknown. The data derive from a study of PD-L1 blockade in urothelial cancer. Study at large: Patients with male sex and bladder-origin urothelial cancer accounted for about nine tenths of the roughly 29 enrolled. The patients had undergone anywhere from 0 to 3 prior chemotherapy regimens.

Study findings and constraints: Patients with durable benefit had greater blood expansion of tumor-associated TCR clones 3 weeks into treatment.

Measured with immunoSEQ multiplex PCR; TCRdb has only the in-frame clones, and not every one. Among 100,000 to 150,000 clones listed, roughly 82% were seen once. Indicated time point: peripheral blood 6 weeks after treatment start. A total of 1 to 8 samples per patient were collected pretreatment and on-treatment. This clonotype was sampled from a man between 45 and 60 years old with urothelial cancer. The starting material was PBMCs, obtained around atezolizumab (anti-PD-L1) treatment.

The CDR3 protein is CASSLGVNVKREFF. CDR3 bases: TGTGCCAGCAGCTTAGGCGTTAACGTCAAACGTGAGTTCTTC. The rearrangement joins TRBV7-2 to TRBJ2-1; D gene ambiguous. This CDR3 has 14 amino acids. Germline V gene sequence: CDR1 SGHTA, CDR2 FQGNSA. V dropped 1 base and J dropped 14 bases, with 18 bases sitting between them.